A selection of T cell receptor beta chains follows, all from one sample in a study of shared clonotypes between healthy human individuals. Data came from immunoSEQ multiplex PCR; TCRdb stores just in-frame clones and leaves some out. The sample records millions of clones, approximately 95% being singletons. Sequencing input: naive CD8+ T cells sorted from blood. These receptors were collected from a man between 18 and 35 years old in good health. CDR3s include the opening cysteine and the closing phenylalanine or tryptophan. A D gene is named only where the DNA matches it firmly. Only part of the rows carry a size: once, few, many, or a class if the clone is expanded.

CDR3	DNA	J	D	length	V	size
CASSISLGGVGNQPQHF	TGTGCCAGTAGTATTTCGCTCGGGGGTGTGGGCAATCAGCCCCAGCATTTT	TRBJ1-5	-	17	TRBV19	-
CAGAGTVSYEQYF	TGTGCCGGAGCCGGGACAGTCTCCTACGAGCAGTACTTC	TRBJ2-7	TRBD1	13	TRBV2	-
CASSGTGDSSPLHF	TGTGCCAGCAGCGGAACAGGGGACAGTTCACCCCTCCACTTT	TRBJ1-6	TRBD1	14	TRBV6-1	few
CASTPGQEDQPQHF	TGTGCCAGCACCCCCGGACAGGAAGATCAGCCCCAGCATTTT	TRBJ1-5	TRBD1	14	TRBV28	-
CASSLNRAASSYEQYF	TGTGCCAGCAGCTTAAATAGGGCCGCGAGCTCCTACGAGCAGTACTTC	TRBJ2-7	-	16	TRBV7-6	-
CASSLVQGMNTEAFF	TGTGCCAGCAGCTTGGTACAGGGAATGAACACTGAAGCTTTCTTT	TRBJ1-1	-	15	TRBV6-5	-
CAISDSLANTQYF	TGTGCCATCAGCGACAGTTTAGCAAATACGCAGTATTTT	TRBJ2-3	-	13	TRBV10-3	-
CASSEAAGVNTEAFF	TGTGCCAGCAGTGAAGCGGCAGGGGTGAACACTGAAGCTTTCTTT	TRBJ1-1	-	15	TRBV6-1	-
CASSQVAGLAKNIQYF	TGCGCCAGCAGCCAAGTAGCGGGGTTAGCCAAAAACATTCAGTACTTC	TRBJ2-4	TRBD2	16	TRBV4-1	once
CSAPRDTEAFF	TGCAGCGCCCCCCGGGACACTGAAGCTTTCTTT	TRBJ1-1	-	11	TRBV29-1	-